Sequencing of this TCR beta chain was carried out in a study of T cell responses to AZD1222 COVID-19 vaccine. General study findings and limits: Most donors were white British, females outnumbered males, and clonal diversity was possibly underestimated. Seropositivity was recorded at baseline in only a handful of AZD1222 recipients. Vaccination with two AZD1222 doses was followed by a rise in Spike-specific TCR breadth and depth.

This CDR3 contains 17 residues. The junction had 5 bases not matched to a gene; V was cut back by 1 base and J by 2 bases. Per germline, CDR1 SGHTA and CDR2 FQGNSA. Sequencing was performed with immunoSEQ multiplex PCR; in TCRdb, only in-frame clones are kept and a portion is missing. Of about 150,000 clones listed, less than 90% were seen once; the top ten hold over 6%. About this clone itself: The antigen remains undetermined.

The sample consisted of peripheral blood, taken after recovery from COVID-19. The rearrangement links TRBV7-2 to TRBJ2-5, with 12 positions matching TRBD2. The clonotype comes from an adult who had recovered from COVID-19. The CDR3 loop is CASSLDLAGGWQETQYF. The CDR3, as DNA: TGTGCCAGCAGCTTAGATCTAGCGGGAGGGTGGCAAGAGACCCAGTACTTC.